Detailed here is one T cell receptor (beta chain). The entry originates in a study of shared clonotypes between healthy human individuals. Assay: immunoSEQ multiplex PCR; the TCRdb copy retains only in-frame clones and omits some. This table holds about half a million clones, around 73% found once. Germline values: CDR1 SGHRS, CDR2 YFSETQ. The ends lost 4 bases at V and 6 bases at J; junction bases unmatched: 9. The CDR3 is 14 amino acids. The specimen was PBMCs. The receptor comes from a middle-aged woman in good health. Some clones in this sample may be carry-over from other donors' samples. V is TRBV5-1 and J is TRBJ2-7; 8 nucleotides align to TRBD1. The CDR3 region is CASSTTGAPPEQYF. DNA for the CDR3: TGCGCCAGCAGCACGACAGGGGCGCCTCCCGAGCAGTACTTC.